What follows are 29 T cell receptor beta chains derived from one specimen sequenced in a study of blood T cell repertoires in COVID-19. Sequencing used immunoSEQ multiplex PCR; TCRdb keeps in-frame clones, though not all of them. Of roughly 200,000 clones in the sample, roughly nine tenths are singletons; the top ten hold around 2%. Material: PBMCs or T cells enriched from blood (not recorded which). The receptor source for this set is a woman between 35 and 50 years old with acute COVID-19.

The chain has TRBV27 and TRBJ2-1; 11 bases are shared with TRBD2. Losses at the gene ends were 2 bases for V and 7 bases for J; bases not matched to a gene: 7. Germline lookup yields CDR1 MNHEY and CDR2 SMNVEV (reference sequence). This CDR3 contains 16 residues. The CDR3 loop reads CASSLGLAGLRNEQFF. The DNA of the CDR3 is TGTGCCAGCAGTTTAGGACTAGCGGGCCTGAGAAATGAGCAGTTCTTC.

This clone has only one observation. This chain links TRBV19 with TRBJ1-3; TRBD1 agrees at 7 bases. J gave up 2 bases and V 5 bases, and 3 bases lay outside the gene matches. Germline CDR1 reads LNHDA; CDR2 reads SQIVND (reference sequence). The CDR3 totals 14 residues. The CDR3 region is CASSAGTAGNTIYF. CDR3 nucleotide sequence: TGTGCCAGTAGTGCCGGGACAGCTGGAAACACCATATATTTT.

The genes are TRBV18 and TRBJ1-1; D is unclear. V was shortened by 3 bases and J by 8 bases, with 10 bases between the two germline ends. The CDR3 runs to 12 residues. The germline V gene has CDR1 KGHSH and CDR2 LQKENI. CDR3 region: CASSPSLPEAFF. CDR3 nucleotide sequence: TGTGCCAGCTCACCCTCCCTCCCGGAAGCTTTCTTT.

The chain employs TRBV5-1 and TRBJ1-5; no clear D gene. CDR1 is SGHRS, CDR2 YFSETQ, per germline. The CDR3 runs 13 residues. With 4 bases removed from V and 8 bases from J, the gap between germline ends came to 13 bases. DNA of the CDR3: TGCGCCAGCAGCCCTATACCGGCGGAGCCCCAGCATTTT. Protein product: CASSPIPAEPQHF.

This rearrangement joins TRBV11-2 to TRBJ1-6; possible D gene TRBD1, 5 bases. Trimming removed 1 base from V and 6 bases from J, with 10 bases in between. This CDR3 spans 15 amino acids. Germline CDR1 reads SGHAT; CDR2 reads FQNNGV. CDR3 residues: CASSLAGIGNSPLHF. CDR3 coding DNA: TGTGCCAGCAGCTTAGCAGGGATTGGTAATTCACCCCTCCACTTT. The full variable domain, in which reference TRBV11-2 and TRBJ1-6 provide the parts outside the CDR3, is EAGVAQSPRYKIIEKRQSVAFWCNPISGHATLYWYQQILGQGPKLLIQFQNNGVVDDSQLPKDRFSAERLKGVDSTLKIQPAKLEDSAVYLCASSLAGIGNSPLHFGNGTRLTVT.

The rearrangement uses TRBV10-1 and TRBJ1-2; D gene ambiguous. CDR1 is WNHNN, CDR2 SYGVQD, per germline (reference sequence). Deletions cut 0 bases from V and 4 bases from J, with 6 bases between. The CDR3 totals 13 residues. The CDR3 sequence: CASSESSGYGYTF. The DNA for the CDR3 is TGCGCCAGCAGTGAGTCGAGCGGCTATGGCTACACCTTC.

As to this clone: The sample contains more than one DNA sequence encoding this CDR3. The CDR3 reads CASSLGGLQETQYF. The CDR3 DNA follows: TGCGCCAGCAGCTTGGGGGGACTCCAAGAGACCCAGTACTTC. The chain employs TRBV5-1 and TRBJ2-5; weak D call: TRBD2 (6 bases). The CDR3 has 14 amino acids. The V end lost 0 bases, the J end lost 1 base, and 7 bases lay between the germline ends. Germline-derived CDR1 and CDR2 are SGHRS and YFSETQ. The variable domain in full, with the rest retrieved from reference TRBV5-1 and TRBJ2-5, is KAGVTQTPRYLIKTRGQQVTLSCSPISGHRSVSWYQQTPGQGLQFLFEYFSETQRNKGNFPGRFSGRQFSNSRSEMNVSTLELGDSALYLCASSLGGLQETQYFGPGTRLLVL.

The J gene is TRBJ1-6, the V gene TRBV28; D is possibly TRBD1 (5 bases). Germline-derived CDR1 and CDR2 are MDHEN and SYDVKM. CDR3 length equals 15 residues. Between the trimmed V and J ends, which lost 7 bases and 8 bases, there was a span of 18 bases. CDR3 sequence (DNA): TGTGCCAGCAAAGACGGGGGAGGCGATGATTCACCCCTCCACTTT. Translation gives CASKDGGGDDSPLHF. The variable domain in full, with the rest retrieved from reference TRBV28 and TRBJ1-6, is DVKVTQSSRYLVKRTGEKVFLECVQDMDHENMFWYRQDPGLGLRLIYFSYDVKMKEKGDIPEGYSVSREKKERFSLILESASTNQTSMYLCASKDGGGDDSPLHFGNGTRLTVT.

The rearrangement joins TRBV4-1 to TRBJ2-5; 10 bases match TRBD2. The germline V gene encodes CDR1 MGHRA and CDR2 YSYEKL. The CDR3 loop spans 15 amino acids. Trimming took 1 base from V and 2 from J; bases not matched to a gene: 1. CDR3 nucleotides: TGCGCCAGCAGCCAAGTAGCGGGGGGTCAAGAGACCCAGTACTTC. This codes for CASSQVAGGQETQYF.

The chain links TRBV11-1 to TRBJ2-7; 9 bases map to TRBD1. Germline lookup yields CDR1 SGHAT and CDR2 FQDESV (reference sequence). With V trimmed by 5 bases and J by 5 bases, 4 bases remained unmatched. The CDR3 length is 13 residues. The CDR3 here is CASSRRQGDEQYF. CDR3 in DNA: TGTGCCAGCAGCCGACGACAGGGGGACGAGCAGTACTTC.

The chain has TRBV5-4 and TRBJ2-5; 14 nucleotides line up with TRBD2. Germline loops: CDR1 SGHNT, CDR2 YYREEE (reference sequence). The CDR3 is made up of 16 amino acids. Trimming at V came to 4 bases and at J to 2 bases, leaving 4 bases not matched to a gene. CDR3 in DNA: TGTGCCAGCAGCCTCGGGACTAGCGGGGGACAAGAGACCCAGTACTTC. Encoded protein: CASSLGTSGGQETQYF.

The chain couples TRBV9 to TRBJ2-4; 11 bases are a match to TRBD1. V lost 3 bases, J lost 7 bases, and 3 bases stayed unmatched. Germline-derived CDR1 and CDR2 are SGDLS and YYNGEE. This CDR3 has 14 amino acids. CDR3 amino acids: CASSDRTGGNIQYF. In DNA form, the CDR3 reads TGTGCCAGCAGCGACCGGACAGGGGGCAACATTCAGTACTTC.

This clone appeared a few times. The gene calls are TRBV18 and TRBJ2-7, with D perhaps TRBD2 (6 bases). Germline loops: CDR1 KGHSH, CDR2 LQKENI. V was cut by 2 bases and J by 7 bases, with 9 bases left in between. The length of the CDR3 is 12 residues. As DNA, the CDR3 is TGTGCCAGCTCACCAGGAAGCGGGGAGCAGTACTTC. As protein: CASSPGSGEQYF. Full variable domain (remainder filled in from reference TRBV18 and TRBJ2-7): NAGVMQNPRHLVRRRGQEARLRCSPMKGHSHVYWYRQLPEEGLKFMVYLQKENIIDESGMPKERFSAEFPKEGPSILRIQQVVRGDSAAYFCASSPGSGEQYFGPGTRLTVT.

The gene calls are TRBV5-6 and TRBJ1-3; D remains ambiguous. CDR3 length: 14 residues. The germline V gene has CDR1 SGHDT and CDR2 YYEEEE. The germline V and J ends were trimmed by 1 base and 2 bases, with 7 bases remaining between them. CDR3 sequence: CASSLTAPGNTIYF. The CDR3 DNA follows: TGTGCCAGCAGCTTGACAGCTCCTGGAAACACCATATATTTT.

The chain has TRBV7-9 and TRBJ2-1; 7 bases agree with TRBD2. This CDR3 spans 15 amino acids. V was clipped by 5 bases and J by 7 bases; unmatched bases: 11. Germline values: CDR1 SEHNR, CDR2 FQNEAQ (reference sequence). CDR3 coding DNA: TGTGCCAGCAGCGTTACTAGCGAGAGGTGGAATGAGCAGTTCTTC. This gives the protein CASSVTSERWNEQFF.

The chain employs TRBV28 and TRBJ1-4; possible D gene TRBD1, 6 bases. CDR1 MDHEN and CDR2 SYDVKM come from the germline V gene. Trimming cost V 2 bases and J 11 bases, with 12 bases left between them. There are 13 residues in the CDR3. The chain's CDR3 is CASSLTGNGKLFF. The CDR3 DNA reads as TGTGCCAGCAGTTTAACAGGGAATGGGAAACTGTTTTTT.

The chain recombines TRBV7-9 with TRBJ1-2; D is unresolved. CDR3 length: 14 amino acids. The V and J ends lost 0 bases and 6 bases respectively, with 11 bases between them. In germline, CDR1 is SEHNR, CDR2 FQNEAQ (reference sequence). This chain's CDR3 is CASSLAGEGDGYTF. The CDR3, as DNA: TGTGCCAGCAGCTTAGCCGGTGAGGGTGATGGCTACACCTTC.

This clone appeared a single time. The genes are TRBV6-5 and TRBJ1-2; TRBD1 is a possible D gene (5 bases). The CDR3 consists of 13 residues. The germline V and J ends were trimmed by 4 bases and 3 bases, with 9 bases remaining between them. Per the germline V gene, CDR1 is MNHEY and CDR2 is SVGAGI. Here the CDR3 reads CASSLGGDYGYTF. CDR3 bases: TGTGCCAGCAGTTTAGGAGGGGACTATGGCTACACCTTC.

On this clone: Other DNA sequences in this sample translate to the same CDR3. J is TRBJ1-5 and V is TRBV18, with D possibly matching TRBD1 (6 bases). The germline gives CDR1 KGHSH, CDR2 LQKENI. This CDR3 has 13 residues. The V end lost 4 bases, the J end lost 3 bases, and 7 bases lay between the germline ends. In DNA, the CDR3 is TGTGCCAGCTCACGACAGGACAATCAGCCCCAGCATTTT. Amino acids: CASSRQDNQPQHF.

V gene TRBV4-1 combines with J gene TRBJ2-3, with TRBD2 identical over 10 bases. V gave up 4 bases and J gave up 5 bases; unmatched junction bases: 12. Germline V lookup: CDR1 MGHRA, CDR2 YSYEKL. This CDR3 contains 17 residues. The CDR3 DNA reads TGCGCCAGCAGCCCCCTCCTAGCGGGAGTCCGACTAGATACGCAGTATTTT. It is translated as CASSPLLAGVRLDTQYF.

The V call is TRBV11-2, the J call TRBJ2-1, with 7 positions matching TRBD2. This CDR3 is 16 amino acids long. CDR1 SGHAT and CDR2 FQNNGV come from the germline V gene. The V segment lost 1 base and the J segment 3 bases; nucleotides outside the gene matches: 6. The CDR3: CASSLGRGGVYNEQFF. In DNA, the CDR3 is TGTGCCAGCAGCTTAGGTCGCGGGGGAGTCTACAATGAGCAGTTCTTC.

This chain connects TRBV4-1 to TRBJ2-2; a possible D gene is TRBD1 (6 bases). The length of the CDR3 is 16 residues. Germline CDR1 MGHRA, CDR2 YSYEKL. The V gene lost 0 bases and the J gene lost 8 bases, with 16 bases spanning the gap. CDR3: CASSQDPYRDQGELFF. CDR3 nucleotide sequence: TGCGCCAGCAGCCAAGACCCTTACAGGGATCAGGGGGAGCTGTTTTTT.

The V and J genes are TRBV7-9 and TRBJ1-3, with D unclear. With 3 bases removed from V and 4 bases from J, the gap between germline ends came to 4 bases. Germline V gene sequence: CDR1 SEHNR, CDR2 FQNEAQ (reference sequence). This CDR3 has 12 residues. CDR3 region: CASSFLGNTIYF. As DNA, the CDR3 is TGTGCCAGCAGCTTCTTAGGAAACACCATATATTTT.

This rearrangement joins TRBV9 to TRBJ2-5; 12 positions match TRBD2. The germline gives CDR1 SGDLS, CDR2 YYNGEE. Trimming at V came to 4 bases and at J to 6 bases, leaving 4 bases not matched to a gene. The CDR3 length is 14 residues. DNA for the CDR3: TGTGCCAGCAGCCCTAGCGGGGGGGCGAAGACCCAGTACTTC. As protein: CASSPSGGAKTQYF.

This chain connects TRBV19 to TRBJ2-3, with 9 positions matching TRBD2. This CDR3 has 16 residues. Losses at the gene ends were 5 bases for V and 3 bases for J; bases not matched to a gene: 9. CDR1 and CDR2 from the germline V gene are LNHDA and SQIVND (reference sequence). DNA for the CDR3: TGTGCCAGTAGTCCGCGGGGTAGCGGGAGAACAGATACGCAGTATTTT. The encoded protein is CASSPRGSGRTDTQYF.

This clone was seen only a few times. The CDR3 nucleotides read TGCGCCAGCAGCCAAGTCGGACAGGCGTCCTACGAGCAGTACTTC. This encodes CASSQVGQASYEQYF. The chain links TRBV4-1 to TRBJ2-7; 7 bases are a match to TRBD1. The CDR3 loop spans 15 amino acids. J gave up 1 base and V 1 base, and 4 bases lay outside the gene matches. In germline, CDR1 is MGHRA, CDR2 YSYEKL.

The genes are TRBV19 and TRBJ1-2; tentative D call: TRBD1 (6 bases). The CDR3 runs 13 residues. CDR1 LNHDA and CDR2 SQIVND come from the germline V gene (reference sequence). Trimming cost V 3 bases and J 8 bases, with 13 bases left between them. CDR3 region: CASSIQADSGYTF. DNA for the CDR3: TGTGCCAGTAGTATTCAGGCGGACAGCGGCTACACCTTC. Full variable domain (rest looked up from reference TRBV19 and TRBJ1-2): DGGITQSPKYLFRKEGQNVTLSCEQNLNHDAMYWYRQDPGQGLRLIYYSQIVNDFQKGDIAEGYSVSREKKESFPLTVTSAQKNPTAFYLCASSIQADSGYTFGSGTRLTVV.

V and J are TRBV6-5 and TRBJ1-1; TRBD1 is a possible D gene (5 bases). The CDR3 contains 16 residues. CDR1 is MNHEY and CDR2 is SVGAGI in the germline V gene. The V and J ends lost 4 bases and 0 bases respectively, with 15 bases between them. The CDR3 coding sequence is TGTGCCAGCAGTTCGGAGGGGATCGGAATGAACACTGAAGCTTTCTTT. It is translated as CASSSEGIGMNTEAFF.

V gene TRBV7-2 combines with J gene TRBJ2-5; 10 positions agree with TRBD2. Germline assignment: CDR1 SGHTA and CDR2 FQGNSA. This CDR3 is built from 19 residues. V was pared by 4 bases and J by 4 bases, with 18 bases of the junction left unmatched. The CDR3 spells CASSSRGSLAGEIIETQYF. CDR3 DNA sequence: TGTGCCAGCAGCTCGAGGGGTTCCCTAGCGGGAGAGATTATAGAGACCCAGTACTTC.